Shown below are 28 T cell receptor beta chains from a single sample sequenced in a study of blood T cell repertoires in COVID-19. Profiled with immunoSEQ multiplex PCR; TCRdb holds only in-frame clones, not every one. Counted here are around 47,000 clones, about 86% occurring once; the ten biggest clones make up 3.5% to 5%. Sequencing was performed on peripheral blood. The receptors shown here come from a middle-aged man with COVID-19, enrolled during active disease.

The chain employs TRBV5-1 and TRBJ2-3, with 7 bases fitting TRBD1. The V and J ends lost 7 bases and 0 bases, in that order; junction bases with no gene match: 5. CDR1 and CDR2 (germline): SGHRS, YFSETQ. The CDR3 covers 14 residues. The CDR3 DNA follows: TGCGCCAGCTTTCGGGGACAGAGCACAGATACGCAGTATTTT. Protein sequence: CASFRGQSTDTQYF.

The gene calls are TRBV5-4 and TRBJ2-3; 9 bases map to TRBD2. The ends lost 2 bases at V and 4 bases at J; junction bases unmatched: 5. Germline CDR1 and CDR2: SGHNT and YYREEE (reference sequence). The CDR3 has 15 residues. The CDR3 DNA reads TGTGCCAGCAGCTTTGGCGGGAGGGGCGCAGATACGCAGTATTTT. Its protein product is CASSFGGRGADTQYF. The full variable domain, with the rest looked up from reference TRBV5-4 and TRBJ2-3, is ETGVTQSPTHLIKTRGQQVTLRCSSQSGHNTVSWYQQALGQGPQFIFQYYREEENGRGNFPPRFSGLQFPNYSSELNVNALELDDSALYLCASSFGGRGADTQYFGPGTRLTVL.

The CDR3 loop reads CASSLDRGLPDTQYF. DNA of the CDR3: TGTGCCAGCAGCTTGGACAGGGGGCTTCCAGATACGCAGTATTTT. The genes are TRBV5-5 and TRBJ2-3; 9 bases map to TRBD1. CDR3 size: 15 residues. CDR1 SGHKS and CDR2 YYEKEE come from the germline V gene (reference sequence). Trimming at V came to 0 bases and at J to 4 bases, leaving 3 bases not matched to a gene.

The rearrangement links TRBV11-1 to TRBJ1-2; D might be TRBD1 (6 bases). The V gene lost 4 bases and the J gene lost 3 bases, with 15 bases spanning the gap. The CDR3 covers 15 residues. Germline-derived CDR1 and CDR2 are SGHAT and FQDESV (reference sequence). The CDR3 spells CASSSSQTGHYGYTF. For the CDR3, the DNA is TGTGCCAGCAGCTCCTCCCAGACAGGACACTATGGCTACACCTTC.

This clone was found a few times. The chain recombines TRBV24-1 with TRBJ2-3, with no clear D. The CDR3 spans 13 residues. V lost 2 bases and J 5 bases, leaving 7 bases between the germline ends. Germline loops: CDR1 KGHDR, CDR2 SFDVKD. The CDR3 bases are TGTGCCACCAGTGATTGGCAACGAGATACGCAGTATTTT. This encodes CATSDWQRDTQYF.

The rearrangement links TRBV3-1 (or the pseudogene TRBV3-2) to TRBJ2-1, with D hard to call. This CDR3 comprises 15 residues. V shed 0 bases and J shed 9 bases, with 15 bases lying between them. Germline CDR1 is LGHDT and CDR2 is YNNKEL (reference sequence). The CDR3 spells CASSQDRSPSTEQFF. The CDR3 DNA reads TGTGCCAGCAGCCAAGATCGGAGCCCCTCCACTGAGCAGTTCTTC.

This rearrangement joins TRBV11-2 to TRBJ2-2; TRBD1 might be the D (6 bases). This CDR3 comprises 15 residues. The V end was cut by 2 bases, the J end by 2 bases, with 9 bases between. Germline V gives CDR1 SGHAT, CDR2 FQNNGV. The CDR3 nucleotides are TGTGCCAGCAGCTTACAGGGGATTAACACCGGGGAGCTGTTTTTT. The encoded protein is CASSLQGINTGELFF.

The chain employs TRBV10-1 and TRBJ1-1; D gene ambiguous. In germline, CDR1 is WNHNN, CDR2 SYGVQD (reference sequence). This CDR3 has 12 residues. V lost 3 bases and J 4 bases, leaving 6 bases between the germline ends. The CDR3 region is CASSDRSTEAFF. CDR3 coding DNA: TGCGCCAGCAGTGACCGGAGCACTGAAGCTTTCTTT.

The chain uses TRBV5-1 and TRBJ2-2, with D possibly TRBD2 on 6 matching bases. The length of the CDR3 is 15 residues. Germline CDR1 reads SGHRS; CDR2 reads YFSETQ. Trimming stripped 4 bases from V and 4 bases from J, with 14 bases between. The CDR3 loop is CASSGSLGGTGELFF. DNA for the CDR3: TGCGCCAGCAGCGGGTCACTGGGGGGCACCGGGGAGCTGTTTTTT.

This rearrangement joins TRBV7-9 to TRBJ1-2, with D possibly being TRBD1 (5 bases). V lost 1 base and J lost 5, with 8 bases in between. Germline values: CDR1 SEHNR, CDR2 FQNEAQ (reference sequence). CDR3 length: 13 residues. The CDR3 loop is CASSLVGGYGYTF. The CDR3 DNA follows: TGTGCCAGCAGCTTAGTGGGGGGATATGGCTACACCTTC.

The chain employs TRBV6-1 and TRBJ1-2; D gene ambiguous. Trimming took 6 bases from V and 4 from J, leaving 12 bases between them. The CDR3 totals 13 residues. CDR1 is MNHNS, CDR2 SASEGT, per germline. The chain's CDR3 is CASRSGFFYGYTF. The CDR3, as DNA: TGTGCCAGCAGGAGCGGGTTTTTCTATGGCTACACCTTC.

The genes are TRBV7-2 and TRBJ2-5, with 8 bases lining up with TRBD1. This CDR3 comprises 15 residues. J was trimmed by 2 bases and V by 5 bases; bases with no gene match: 7. Looked up from germline, CDR1 is SGHTA and CDR2 is FQGNSA. The CDR3 region has the DNA TGTGCCAGCAGCCGCCGGACAGGGCCGCAAGAGACCCAGTACTTC. It yields the protein CASSRRTGPQETQYF.

The chain couples TRBV7-6 to TRBJ2-1, with 12 positions matching TRBD2. Germline loops: CDR1 SGHVS, CDR2 FNYEAQ. The CDR3 spans 15 residues. The V segment lost 5 bases and the J segment 7 bases; nucleotides outside the gene matches: 6. CDR3 DNA sequence: TGTGCCAGCAGCCTCCTAGCGGGGGGGCCTAATGAGCAGTTCTTC. Translated: CASSLLAGGPNEQFF.

The rearrangement links TRBV29-1 to TRBJ2-7; TRBD2 matches 12 bases. The CDR3 contains 19 residues. The J segment lost 6 bases and the V segment lost 1 base, leaving 19 bases of the junction unmatched. Germline CDR1 and CDR2: SQVTM and ANQGSEA. CDR3 DNA: TGCAGCGTTGAAGGCCCCCCACTCTTGGCTAGCGGGAGGGCTGCCGAGCAGTACTTC. Its translation: CSVEGPPLLASGRAAEQYF.

This chain joins TRBV9 and TRBJ2-3; TRBD1 is a possible D gene (5 bases). Germline V gene lookup returns CDR1 SGDLS and CDR2 YYNGEE. Between the trimmed V and J ends, which lost 0 bases and 0 bases, there was a span of 8 bases. The CDR3 has 15 amino acids. The CDR3 reads CASSVVPGSTDTQYF. Here the CDR3 DNA reads TGTGCCAGCAGCGTAGTGCCAGGGAGCACAGATACGCAGTATTTT.

The chain recombines TRBV4-1 with TRBJ2-5; 7 bases are shared with TRBD2. CDR3 length equals 16 residues. Germline V CDR1 and CDR2: MGHRA, YSYEKL. The ends lost 1 base at V and 2 bases at J; junction bases unmatched: 7. The CDR3 sequence: CASSQVWASGQETQYF. The CDR3 region has the DNA TGCGCCAGCAGCCAAGTATGGGCTAGCGGTCAAGAGACCCAGTACTTC.

The V call is TRBV19, the J call TRBJ1-5, with D perhaps matching TRBD1 (6 bases). Germline-derived CDR1 and CDR2 are LNHDA and SQIVND (reference sequence). V dropped 5 bases and J dropped 8 bases, with 19 bases sitting between them. The CDR3 length is 15 residues. CDR3 sequence reads: CASSPGQSPGEPQHF. DNA of the CDR3: TGTGCCAGTAGTCCCGGACAGAGCCCCGGGGAGCCCCAGCATTTT. Looking up the rest from reference TRBV19 and TRBJ1-5 gives the full variable domain: DGGITQSPKYLFRKEGQNVTLSCEQNLNHDAMYWYRQDPGQGLRLIYYSQIVNDFQKGDIAEGYSVSREKKESFPLTVTSAQKNPTAFYLCASSPGQSPGEPQHFGDGTRLSIL.

The J gene is TRBJ1-2, the V gene TRBV27; perhaps TRBD1 as D (6 bases). Germline V gene sequence: CDR1 MNHEY, CDR2 SMNVEV (reference sequence). V lost 10 bases and J 4 bases, leaving 16 bases between the germline ends. The CDR3 covers 13 residues. Written as DNA, the CDR3 is TGTGCCACCAAATCCACAGGGATCTATGGCTACACCTTC. Its translation is CATKSTGIYGYTF.

In its sample, this clone is medium-sized. The chain uses TRBV27 and TRBJ2-6, with TRBD1 matching over 8 bases. The CDR3 covers 17 residues. CDR1 and CDR2 (germline): MNHEY, SMNVEV (reference sequence). Germline trimming cut 6 bases from V and 0 bases from J; bases unmatched to any gene: 7. The chain's CDR3 is CASSPGQVNSGANVLTF. The DNA of the CDR3 is TGTGCCAGCAGCCCGGGACAGGTGAACTCTGGGGCCAACGTCCTGACTTTC. The full variable domain, with the rest looked up from reference TRBV27 and TRBJ2-6, is EAQVTQNPRYLITVTGKKLTVTCSQNMNHEYMSWYRQDPGLGLRQIYYSMNVEVTDKGDVPEGYKVSRKEKRNFPLILESPSPNQTSLYFCASSPGQVNSGANVLTFGAGSRLTVL.

The chain links TRBV5-1 to TRBJ2-2; D not certain. V was clipped by 0 bases and J by 2 bases, with 8 bases between them. The germline CDR1 and CDR2 sequences are SGHRS and YFSETQ. CDR3 length: 15 residues. The CDR3 here is CASSLGAQNTGELFF. CDR3 coding DNA: TGCGCCAGCAGCTTGGGCGCCCAAAACACCGGGGAGCTGTTTTTT. Looking up the rest from reference TRBV5-1 and TRBJ2-2 gives the full variable domain: KAGVTQTPRYLIKTRGQQVTLSCSPISGHRSVSWYQQTPGQGLQFLFEYFSETQRNKGNFPGRFSGRQFSNSRSEMNVSTLELGDSALYLCASSLGAQNTGELFFGEGSRLTVL.

This chain connects TRBV10-3 to TRBJ2-3, with a weak D call TRBD1 (6 bases). Germline V gene lookup returns CDR1 ENHRY and CDR2 SYGVKD. The V gene lost 6 bases and the J gene lost 5 bases, with 15 bases spanning the gap. CDR3 length equals 14 residues. The CDR3 coding sequence is TGTGCCATCAGGAGGACAGAGGCGCTAGATACGCAGTATTTT. Translated: CAIRRTEALDTQYF.

J is TRBJ2-1 and V is TRBV27; D may be TRBD2 (6 bases). CDR1 is MNHEY and CDR2 is SMNVEV in the germline V gene (reference sequence). The CDR3 has 14 residues. V was cut by 3 bases and J by 2 bases, with 8 bases left in between. The CDR3 DNA reads as TGTGCCAGCAGTTTGGGAGGCACCTACAATGAGCAGTTCTTC. This codes for CASSLGGTYNEQFF.

This clone was found once. The V call is TRBV7-9, the J call TRBJ2-2; tentative D call: TRBD2 (6 bases). There are 15 residues in the CDR3. Germline V CDR1 and CDR2: SEHNR, FQNEAQ (reference sequence). Between the trimmed V and J ends, which lost 1 base and 7 bases, there was a span of 13 bases. CDR3 region: CASSLDGSGVGELFF. The CDR3 bases are TGTGCCAGCAGCTTAGATGGGTCGGGAGTCGGGGAGCTGTTTTTT.

V usage is TRBV7-9 and J usage is TRBJ2-7, with TRBD2 matching over 9 bases. The CDR3 totals 15 residues. Germline lookup yields CDR1 SEHNR and CDR2 FQNEAQ (reference sequence). Trimming took 8 bases from V and 3 from J; bases not matched to a gene: 11. As DNA, the CDR3 is TGTGCCAGCGATGACTCTCTAGCGGGGTACTACGAGCAGTACTTC. This codes for CASDDSLAGYYEQYF.

The genes are TRBV6-5 and TRBJ1-5, with D tentatively TRBD1 (5 bases). Germline CDR1 is MNHEY and CDR2 is SVGAGI. V gave up 11 bases and J gave up 0 bases, with 17 bases separating them. The CDR3 loop spans 15 amino acids. CDR3 sequence: CAPQGGGDSNQPQHF. In DNA form, the CDR3 reads TGTGCCCCCCAGGGTGGCGGTGATAGCAATCAGCCCCAGCATTTT.

The CDR3 bases are TGCGCCAGCAGCCTAGGGACAGGTACCTACTCACCCCTCCACTTT. It translates to CASSLGTGTYSPLHF. The V and J genes are TRBV5-1 and TRBJ1-6; 8 bases align to TRBD1. J gave up 10 bases and V 4 bases, and 10 bases lay outside the gene matches. The length of the CDR3 is 15 residues. Germline loops: CDR1 SGHRS, CDR2 YFSETQ.

This clone was detected only a few times. The chain couples TRBV28 to TRBJ1-1; the D is unclear. The germline V gene encodes CDR1 MDHEN and CDR2 SYDVKM. The CDR3 sequence is 18 residues long. Trimming cost V 5 bases and J 1 base, with 23 bases left between them. The CDR3 nucleotides are TGTGCCAGCAGTCCCGTTCCCTCCCGGTCTAGAGGGAACACTGAAGCTTTCTTT. Its translation is CASSPVPSRSRGNTEAFF.

The chain uses TRBV7-2 and TRBJ2-2; no reliable D call. Trimming stripped 4 bases from V and 5 bases from J, with 11 bases between. Germline V gene sequence: CDR1 SGHTA, CDR2 FQGNSA. This CDR3 is 14 amino acids long. For the CDR3, the DNA is TGTGCCAGCAGCTCCTCCGTCTTGACCGGGGAGCTGTTTTTT. Translation gives CASSSSVLTGELFF.